Listed below are T cell receptor beta chains from one sample, sequenced in a study of T cell changes during pregnancy in multiple sclerosis. The assay was immunoSEQ multiplex PCR, and TCRdb's table has in-frame clones only and misses some. The repertoire includes about 110,000 clones, approximately 90% of them detected once, and less than 2% sits in the top ten. Sequencing used peripheral blood, obtained in the third trimester of pregnancy. The receptors derive from a female donor with multiple sclerosis, enrolled in a pregnancy study. The CDR3 runs from the conserved cysteine through the conserved F or W. D genes are given only for firm matches. Some rows have no size entry. The others give once, few or many, or a class for an expanded clone.

J gene: TRBJ2-1
V gene: TRBV7-9
CDR3 length: 15
D gene: TRBD1
clone size: -
CDR3 protein: CASSIDRVAYNEQFF

J gene: TRBJ1-5
V gene: TRBV6-6
CDR3 length: 14
D gene: -
clone size: -
CDR3 protein: CASGGSGSNQPQHF

J gene: TRBJ1-1
V gene: TRBV19
CDR3 length: 13
D gene: -
clone size: -
CDR3 protein: CASSHQSDTEAFF

J gene: TRBJ1-2
V gene: TRBV28
CDR3 length: 12
D gene: -
clone size: -
CDR3 protein: CASRLTEYGYTF

J gene: TRBJ1-1
V gene: TRBV6-6
CDR3 length: 16
D gene: TRBD1
clone size: -
CDR3 protein: CASSHSDRGRNTEAFF

J gene: TRBJ2-2
V gene: TRBV9
CDR3 length: 17
D gene: TRBD2
clone size: -
CDR3 protein: CASSGGLSGGNTGELFF

J gene: TRBJ1-2
V gene: TRBV19
CDR3 length: 13
D gene: -
clone size: -
CDR3 protein: CASSIRVHPGYTF

J gene: TRBJ1-4
V gene: TRBV6-9
CDR3 length: 18
D gene: TRBD1
clone size: -
CDR3 protein: CASSYRGQGEFTNEKLFF

J gene: TRBJ2-2
V gene: TRBV5-4
CDR3 length: 13
D gene: TRBD1
clone size: -
CDR3 protein: CASSSGTGGELFF

J gene: TRBJ1-6
V gene: TRBV5-1
CDR3 length: 16
D gene: TRBD1
clone size: -
CDR3 protein: CASSLGQGVDNSPLHF

J gene: TRBJ2-2
V gene: TRBV19
CDR3 length: 15
D gene: -
clone size: -
CDR3 protein: CASSYRHGNTGELFF

J gene: TRBJ2-1
V gene: TRBV10-2
CDR3 length: 15
D gene: TRBD2
clone size: once
CDR3 protein: CASKPGLAGYNEQFF

J gene: TRBJ2-1
V gene: TRBV27
CDR3 length: 13
D gene: -
clone size: -
CDR3 protein: CASSSERRTEQFF

J gene: TRBJ1-6
V gene: TRBV7-3
CDR3 length: 15
D gene: TRBD1
clone size: -
CDR3 protein: CASSRSPGGNSPLHF

J gene: TRBJ1-1
V gene: TRBV30
CDR3 length: 13
D gene: TRBD1
clone size: -
CDR3 protein: CAWSTRQGAGAFF

J gene: TRBJ1-5
V gene: TRBV10-3
CDR3 length: 14
D gene: -
clone size: -
CDR3 protein: CATREGLGNQPQHF

J gene: TRBJ2-4
V gene: TRBV5-4
CDR3 length: 15
D gene: TRBD1
clone size: -
CDR3 protein: CASSVRQGAKNIQYF

J gene: TRBJ2-1
V gene: TRBV11-1
CDR3 length: 15
D gene: TRBD2
clone size: -
CDR3 protein: CASSPELAGSNEQFF

J gene: TRBJ1-2
V gene: TRBV18
CDR3 length: 12
D gene: TRBD1
clone size: once
CDR3 protein: CASSPRDRSYTF

J gene: TRBJ1-2
V gene: TRBV19
CDR3 length: 15
D gene: TRBD1
clone size: once
CDR3 protein: CASRTGTGGNYGYTF

J gene: TRBJ1-5
V gene: TRBV15
CDR3 length: 17
D gene: -
clone size: once
CDR3 protein: CATSRDSRRGSNQPQHF

J gene: TRBJ1-4
V gene: TRBV5-5
CDR3 length: 13
D gene: -
clone size: -
CDR3 protein: CASSLWGDEKLFF

J gene: TRBJ2-7
V gene: TRBV6-5
CDR3 length: 16
D gene: TRBD2
clone size: -
CDR3 protein: CASSSRGRAASYEQYF

J gene: TRBJ1-1
V gene: TRBV9
CDR3 length: 14
D gene: -
clone size: -
CDR3 protein: CASSVTARGTEAFF

J gene: TRBJ1-4
V gene: TRBV9
CDR3 length: 15
D gene: TRBD1
clone size: -
CDR3 protein: CASSQRGQGNEKLFF

J gene: TRBJ2-1
V gene: TRBV7-8
CDR3 length: 16
D gene: TRBD1
clone size: -
CDR3 protein: CASSSNRGANLNEQFF

J gene: TRBJ2-7
V gene: TRBV25-1
CDR3 length: 15
D gene: TRBD1
clone size: -
CDR3 protein: CASSDPGQAAYEQYF

J gene: TRBJ2-5
V gene: TRBV4-2
CDR3 length: 14
D gene: -
clone size: -
CDR3 protein: CASSQGGVGETQYF

J gene: TRBJ2-1
V gene: TRBV19
CDR3 length: 17
D gene: -
clone size: -
CDR3 protein: CASSAWGSSGYYNEQFF

J gene: TRBJ2-1
V gene: TRBV10-3
CDR3 length: 12
D gene: -
clone size: -
CDR3 protein: CAISTGTHEQFF

J gene: TRBJ2-1
V gene: TRBV6-6
CDR3 length: 14
D gene: -
clone size: -
CDR3 protein: CASSYSARENEQFF

J gene: TRBJ2-2
V gene: TRBV7-2
CDR3 length: 16
D gene: TRBD1
clone size: -
CDR3 protein: CASSVGQGGRTGELFF

J gene: TRBJ2-7
V gene: TRBV2
CDR3 length: 15
D gene: TRBD2
clone size: -
CDR3 protein: CAVRRRGGSSYEQYF

J gene: TRBJ2-5
V gene: TRBV29-1
CDR3 length: 12
D gene: TRBD1
clone size: -
CDR3 protein: CSGDRGGETQYF

J gene: TRBJ2-6
V gene: TRBV18
CDR3 length: 16
D gene: -
clone size: once
CDR3 protein: CASSPQQSSGANVLTF

J gene: TRBJ2-1
V gene: TRBV6-6
CDR3 length: 15
D gene: TRBD2
clone size: once
CDR3 protein: CASSTPGGAYNEQFF

J gene: TRBJ2-6
V gene: TRBV18
CDR3 length: 15
D gene: -
clone size: -
CDR3 protein: CASSPTRVRANVLTF

J gene: TRBJ2-5
V gene: TRBV28
CDR3 length: 13
D gene: TRBD2
clone size: -
CDR3 protein: CASSGGGRETQYF

J gene: TRBJ1-1
V gene: TRBV5-1
CDR3 length: 15
D gene: TRBD1
clone size: -
CDR3 protein: CASSFSGQGASEAFF

J gene: TRBJ2-1
V gene: TRBV6-5
CDR3 length: 13
D gene: -
clone size: -
CDR3 protein: CASSYSRVGEQFF

J gene: TRBJ1-6
V gene: TRBV6-6
CDR3 length: 15
D gene: -
clone size: -
CDR3 protein: CASKRGSPGNSPLHF

J gene: TRBJ1-1
V gene: TRBV6-1
CDR3 length: 12
D gene: -
clone size: -
CDR3 protein: CASSEWATEAFF

J gene: TRBJ2-7
V gene: TRBV5-1
CDR3 length: 14
D gene: -
clone size: -
CDR3 protein: CASSLLQPPGEQYF

J gene: TRBJ1-5
V gene: TRBV6-6
CDR3 length: 14
D gene: -
clone size: -
CDR3 protein: CASRLQGSNQPQHF

J gene: TRBJ2-1
V gene: TRBV9
CDR3 length: 16
D gene: -
clone size: -
CDR3 protein: CASSPRGGGTYNEQFF

J gene: TRBJ2-7
V gene: TRBV27
CDR3 length: 16
D gene: TRBD1
clone size: once
CDR3 protein: CASSLFTGTARDEQYF

J gene: TRBJ1-1
V gene: TRBV11-2
CDR3 length: 13
D gene: TRBD1
clone size: -
CDR3 protein: CASSLEGQGKAFF

J gene: TRBJ1-1
V gene: TRBV5-1
CDR3 length: 15
D gene: TRBD1
clone size: once
CDR3 protein: CASSSSHSGTGEAFF

J gene: TRBJ2-3
V gene: TRBV6-4
CDR3 length: 15
D gene: -
clone size: -
CDR3 protein: CASSAPFRSTDTQYF

J gene: TRBJ2-1
V gene: TRBV5-1
CDR3 length: 18
D gene: TRBD2
clone size: -
CDR3 protein: CASSSHQGLANSYNEQFF

J gene: TRBJ2-3
V gene: TRBV5-4
CDR3 length: 11
D gene: -
clone size: -
CDR3 protein: CASSLGPTQYF

J gene: TRBJ2-2
V gene: TRBV18
CDR3 length: 15
D gene: TRBD1
clone size: -
CDR3 protein: CASSPRDRGTGELFF